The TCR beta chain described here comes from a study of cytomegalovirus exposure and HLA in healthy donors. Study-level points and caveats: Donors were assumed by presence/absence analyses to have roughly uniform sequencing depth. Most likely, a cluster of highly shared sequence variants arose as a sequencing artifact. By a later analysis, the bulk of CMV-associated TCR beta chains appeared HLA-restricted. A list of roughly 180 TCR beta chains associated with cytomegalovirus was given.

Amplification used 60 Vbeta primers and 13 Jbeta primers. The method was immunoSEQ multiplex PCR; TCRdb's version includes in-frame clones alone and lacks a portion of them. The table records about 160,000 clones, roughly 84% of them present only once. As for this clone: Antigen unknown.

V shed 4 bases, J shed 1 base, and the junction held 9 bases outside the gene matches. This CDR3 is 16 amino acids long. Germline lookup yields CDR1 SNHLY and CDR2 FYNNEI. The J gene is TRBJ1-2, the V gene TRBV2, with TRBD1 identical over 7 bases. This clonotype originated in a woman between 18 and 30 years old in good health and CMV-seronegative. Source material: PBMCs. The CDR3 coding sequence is TGTGCCAGCAGTGGTTGGGACAGCCTTTTTAACTATGGCTACACCTTC. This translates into CASSGWDSLFNYGYTF.